The clone carrying this TCR beta chain was recorded many times. Its antigen is undetermined. The data stem from a study of human T cells and chemical hapten exposure. Across the whole study: Per-sample TCR yield variability stemmed mainly from small pooled library volume differences.

One entry per CDR3 protein results from TCRdb running MiXCR on the RACE reads. The sample has 50,000 to 60,000 distinct CDR3 sequences; 9.5% to 15% are singletons. Findings of the study overall: TCRs at high frequency, those above 1 in 1000, did not change with DPC sensitization.

The CDR3 is 14 amino acids. Between the trimmed V and J ends, which lost 4 bases and 4 bases, there was a span of 14 bases. From germline, CDR1 is MDHEN and CDR2 SYDVKM. Specified time point: patch test 3, about 24 weeks after DPC sensitization. Treatment denoted: therapeutic diphenylcyclopropenone sensitization with weekly scalp DPC. Material: whole blood, obtained in connection with sensitization to the hapten diphenylcyclopropenone (DPC). This chain uses TRBV28 with TRBJ2-7; no reliable D call. This TCR was sampled from a man aged 25 to 45 with alopecia areata. Some clones in this sample may be carry-over from other donors' samples. The CDR3 sequence: CASSSLPARYEQYF. Here the CDR3 DNA reads TGTGCCAGCAGTTCCCTTCCGGCGCGGTACGAGCAGTACTTC.